This T cell receptor beta chain was identified in a study of tumor and adjacent non-tumor tissue in lung cancer. Across the study: There were some 11 adenocarcinoma, a couple of squamous cell carcinoma and 1 small cell lung cancer cases. On average, productive TCRbeta reads reached 4 million to 4.5 million per sample. Study observations and caveats: TCR diversity was significantly greater in tumor than normal lung tissue. Top 100 clones took a larger repertoire share in normal lung.

Three rounds of nested PCR, following a modified ARM-PCR protocol, produced the TCRbeta library. Via MiXCR, TCRdb re-called the multiplex PCR reads, giving one row per CDR3 protein. Of tens of thousands of distinct CDR3 sequences listed, 65% to 75% were seen once; the top ten hold around a quarter. Comments on this clonotype: Its antigen is currently unknown. A junction boundary mismatches the germline segment, possibly from a read error.

No cell sorting was done before RNA was extracted from the tissue. This non-tumor lung sample came from over 3 cm beyond the tumor edge. The TCR originated in a woman in her forties or fifties with non-small cell lung cancer. The sample comprised distant non-tumor lung tissue.

CDR3 loop: CSVRSTGKLFF. DNA for the CDR3: TGCAGTGTTAGGTCGACCGGGAAGCTGTTTTTT. The J gene is TRBJ2-2, the V gene TRBV20-1, with D tentatively TRBD2 (5 bases). Germline V gene sequence: CDR1 DFQATT, CDR2 SNEGSKA (reference sequence). The CDR3 has 11 residues.